These 6 T cell receptor beta chains came from one sample sequenced in a study of blood T cells in healthy people across ages. With a J-beta primer mix and a sample-barcoded 5' primer, a second PCR ran about 7 to 12 cycles. MiXCR, run by TCRdb on the 5' RACE reads, gives a single entry per CDR3 protein. The sample holds 1.5 million to 2 million distinct CDR3 sequences, about 32% seen once. What was sequenced was blood. These receptors were taken from a woman aged 30 to 39 in good health.

The rearrangement joins TRBV6-1 to TRBJ2-1, with 12 positions matching TRBD1. The CDR3 has 16 residues. The germline V gene has CDR1 MNHNS and CDR2 SASEGT. The V and J ends lost 6 bases and 1 base, in that order; junction bases with no gene match: 4. The CDR3 nucleotides read TGTGCCAGCAGGGGACAGGGGGCGTTGTCCTACAATGAGCAGTTCTTC. This gives the protein CASRGQGALSYNEQFF.

About this clonotype: Its ends do not fully match the called genes, so a read error is possible. The chain employs TRBV5-1 and TRBJ1-1, with D uncertain. The CDR3 is 13 amino acids. CDR1 is SGHRS and CDR2 is YFSETQ in the germline V gene. CDR3 in amino acids: CASRIEQNTEAFF. DNA for the CDR3: TGTGCCAGCAGGATCGAACAGAACACTGAAGCTTTCTTT.

This clonotype came up once. This could be a read error, since a much larger clone is one nucleotide away. The CDR3, as DNA: TGTGCCAGCAGCTTAACTGATAGGCCCTACGAGCGGTACTTC. It is translated as CASSLTDRPYERYF. This chain links TRBV5-5 with TRBJ2-7; the D is unclear. Germline V gene data show CDR1 as SGHKS and CDR2 as YYEKEE (reference sequence). The CDR3 sequence is 14 residues long.

The chain uses TRBV7-9 and TRBJ1-1; possible D gene TRBD1, 5 bases. This CDR3 contains 16 residues. V was pared by 5 bases and J by 0 bases, with 16 bases between. Germline CDR1 and CDR2: SEHNR and FQNEAQ (reference sequence). The CDR3 here is CASSPRGVGVNTEAFF. The CDR3 nucleotides read TGTGCCAGCAGCCCCAGAGGGGTTGGGGTGAACACTGAAGCTTTCTTT.

For this clonotype: This clone may be a read error of a much larger clone one base away. This chain uses TRBV12-3 or TRBV12-4 with TRBJ2-7; D gene unclear. The CDR3 has 12 amino acids. Trimming took 4 bases from V and 5 from J, leaving 9 bases between them. The CDR3 spells CASSSWVNEQYF. The DNA of the CDR3 is TGTGCCAGCAGTTCCTGGGTAAACGAGCAGTACTTC.

This clonotype was picked up a small number of times. The V call is TRBV28, the J call TRBJ1-2, with D uncertain. The CDR3 totals 13 residues. The germline V gene has CDR1 MDHEN and CDR2 SYDVKM. Trimming removed 6 bases at V and 3 bases at J, with 11 bases between. The CDR3: CASRASGHYGYTF. CDR3 DNA sequence: TGTGCCAGCAGGGCGTCAGGCCACTATGGCTACACCTTC.